The 3 T cell receptor beta chains below come from one sample, sequenced in a study of blood T cell repertoires in COVID-19. TCRdb keeps only in-frame clones here, not all; method: immunoSEQ multiplex PCR. Of hundreds of thousands of clones in the sample, approximately 83% were seen once. Material for sequencing was PBMCs or T cells enriched from blood (not recorded which). The receptors were gathered from a middle-aged woman with acute COVID-19.

This clone was picked up one time. The chain links TRBV14 to TRBJ1-3, with D hard to call. Trimming removed 3 bases at V and 0 bases at J, with 12 bases between. Germline V gene sequence: CDR1 SGHDN, CDR2 FVKESK. The CDR3 sequence is 16 residues long. The CDR3 DNA follows: TGTGCCAGCAGCCATTTAGTACAGCACTCTGGAAACACCATATATTTT. It translates to CASSHLVQHSGNTIYF.

This rearrangement joins TRBV25-1 to TRBJ2-7; 10 nucleotides align to TRBD1. Trimming removed 1 base from V and 4 bases from J; junction bases left unmatched: 4. The CDR3 covers 15 residues. The germline gives CDR1 MGHDK, CDR2 SYGVNS. CDR3 region: CASSEFGTGVYEQYF. CDR3 nucleotide sequence: TGTGCCAGCAGTGAATTCGGGACAGGGGTTTACGAGCAGTACTTC.

The chain combines TRBV27 with TRBJ1-5; the D is unclear. CDR3 length: 14 residues. Trimming removed 2 bases at V and 4 bases at J, with 9 bases between. Germline lookup yields CDR1 MNHEY and CDR2 SMNVEV (reference sequence). This CDR3 is CASSLNGDNQPQHF. CDR3 DNA: TGTGCCAGCAGTTTAAACGGGGATAATCAGCCCCAGCATTTT.